These 31 T cell receptor beta chains share one sample of origin, sequenced in a study of T cell repertoires in cytomegalovirus infection (dated by TCRdb to the late 2010s). The sample was run on an Illumina HiSeq 1500. The raw public reads went through TCRdb reprocessing: fastp at Q25, MiXCR clone calling, in-frame beta chains kept. Every entry covers one CDR3 protein and lists the most common genes and DNA from its rows. Counted in this sample were some 300,000 distinct CDR3 sequences; around 10% of them appeared once. The ten most abundant clones make up about 2.3% of the sample. The material sequenced was PBMCs. These receptors came from a human donor in good health (CMV status not recorded). Some clones in this sample may be carry-over from other donors' samples.

The J gene is TRBJ1-1, the V gene TRBV25-1; D uncertain. CDR1 and CDR2 (germline): MGHDK, SYGVNS. The CDR3 is 14 amino acids. The V and J ends lost 1 base and 4 bases respectively, with 10 bases between them. The CDR3 loop is CASSESRRSTEAFF. In nucleotides, the CDR3 is TGTGCCAGCAGTGAATCTCGGCGGAGCACTGAAGCTTTCTTT.

This clonotype was picked up many times. This chain uses TRBV20-1 with TRBJ1-2, with D possibly being TRBD1 (6 bases). CDR1 DFQATT and CDR2 SNEGSKA come from the germline V gene (reference sequence). The CDR3 covers 14 residues. Trimming took 2 bases from V and 6 from J, leaving 16 bases between them. The CDR3 DNA is TGCAGTGCTAGAAAAACGCCAGGGGTTCATGGCTACACCTTC. Encoded protein: CSARKTPGVHGYTF.

V usage is TRBV3-1 and J usage is TRBJ2-7; no reliable D call. Germline V lookup: CDR1 LGHDT, CDR2 YNNKEL (reference sequence). Trimming stripped 2 bases from V and 5 bases from J, with 7 bases between. This CDR3 is built from 12 residues. DNA of the CDR3: TGTGCCAGCAGCCAAACCCCGAACGAGCAGTACTTC. It specifies CASSQTPNEQYF.

V is TRBV20-1 and J is TRBJ2-7, with unresolved D. Trimming removed 6 bases at V and 1 base at J, with 13 bases between. The CDR3 extends over 13 amino acids. Per the germline V gene, CDR1 is DFQATT and CDR2 is SNEGSKA (reference sequence). CDR3 DNA sequence: TGCAGTGCCACCCAAGGCGGTTCCTACGAGCAGTACGTC. Translating it yields CSATQGGSYEQYV.

Many counts were recorded for this clonotype. This chain joins TRBV7-2 and TRBJ2-6; perhaps TRBD2 as D (6 bases). The CDR3 sequence is 16 residues long. V was pared by 5 bases and J by 0 bases, with 11 bases between. Germline CDR1 SGHTA, CDR2 FQGNSA. The CDR3 DNA follows: TGTGCCAGCAGCAGGGACGGGAGCTCTGGGGCCAACGTCCTGACTTTC. Protein sequence: CASSRDGSSGANVLTF.

The table lists this clonotype with a few counts. The chain carries TRBV7-3 and TRBJ1-1; D is ambiguous. Germline V gives CDR1 SGHTA, CDR2 FQGTGA. The length of the CDR3 is 16 residues. The V gene lost 2 bases and the J gene lost 1 base, with 14 bases spanning the gap. DNA for the CDR3: TGTGCCAGCAGCTTACTGCCATCCGGACCGAACACTGAAGCTTTCTTT. It is translated as CASSLLPSGPNTEAFF.

In this sample, this clonotype turned up a few times. This chain joins TRBV12-3 or TRBV12-4 and TRBJ1-2; unclear D gene. The CDR3 runs to 14 residues. The ends were cut back, 3 bases at V and 4 bases at J, with 12 bases in the middle. The CDR3 sequence: CASSLNTVSYGYTF. The CDR3 DNA reads TGTGCCAGCAGTTTGAACACTGTTAGCTATGGCTACACCTTC.

As regards this clonotype: A single base separates this from a much larger clone, so it may be a read error. V gene TRBV27 combines with J gene TRBJ2-1, with TRBD1 matching over 10 bases. Trimming at V came to 5 bases and at J to 10 bases, leaving 14 bases not matched to a gene. This CDR3 comprises 16 residues. In germline, CDR1 is MNHEY, CDR2 SMNVEV (reference sequence). The CDR3 nucleotides are TGTGCCAGCAGTCCCTCCGGGACAGGGGCGACTCGGGAGCAGTTCTTC. Amino acid sequence: CASSPSGTGATREQFF.

This clonotype was detected only once. Given a much more abundant clone one base away, this may be a read error. The chain is built from TRBV6-2 or TRBV6-3 and TRBJ2-4; TRBD1 matches at 11 bases. The junction had 7 bases not matched to a gene; V was cut back by 6 bases and J by 9 bases. Germline lookup yields CDR1 MNHEY and CDR2 SVGEGT. The CDR3 consists of 14 residues. This CDR3 is CASRDSGTGGIQYF. For the CDR3, the DNA is TGTGCCAGCAGGGATTCCGGGACAGGGGGCATTCAGTACTTC.

This clonotype was seen at least ten times. CDR3 coding DNA: TGTGCCAGCAGTTTAATTGACTGGGCGGCTTACACCGGGGAGCTGTTTTTT. Its translation is CASSLIDWAAYTGELFF. The gene calls are TRBV28 and TRBJ2-2; D ambiguous. Trimming removed 2 bases from V and 3 bases from J, with 16 bases in between. The CDR3 runs 17 residues. Germline-derived CDR1 and CDR2 are MDHEN and SYDVKM.

This clonotype was counted ten times or more. The gene calls are TRBV14 and TRBJ2-3; no definite D call. The CDR3 runs 13 residues. The ends were cut back, 0 bases at V and 8 bases at J, with 9 bases in the middle. Germline-derived CDR1 and CDR2 are SGHDN and FVKESK. The CDR3 bases are TGTGCCAGCAGCCAAGATAGGTCGGGTACGCAGTATTTT. As protein: CASSQDRSGTQYF.

The V gene is TRBV14, the J gene TRBJ2-1; D call uncertain. Germline CDR1 is SGHDN and CDR2 is FVKESK. This CDR3 has 13 residues. V was shortened by 1 base and J by 7 bases, with 8 bases between the two germline ends. The CDR3 DNA is TGTGCCAGCAGCCAAGGCCGACTTAATGAGCAGTTCTTC. Residues: CASSQGRLNEQFF.

This clonotype was detected a few times. This chain links TRBV3-1 with TRBJ1-4; 7 bases align to TRBD1. The CDR3 length is 16 residues. In germline, CDR1 is LGHDT, CDR2 YNNKEL (reference sequence). V lost 4 bases to trimming and J lost 4 bases; unmatched junction nucleotides: 9. CDR3 in DNA: TGTGCCAGCAGCCGCGGAGGACAGGCCAATAATGAAAAACTGTTTTTT. Translating it yields CASSRGGQANNEKLFF.

The J gene is TRBJ2-1, the V gene TRBV29-1; possible D gene TRBD2, 7 bases. This CDR3 comprises 13 residues. Trimming took off 7 bases at V and 5 bases at J, with 15 bases between the two ends. Germline loops: CDR1 SQVTM, CDR2 ANQGSEA. In nucleotides, the CDR3 is TGCAGCGCCGCGGGGGCCTGGAACAATGAGCAGTTCTTC. This gives the protein CSAAGAWNNEQFF.

This clonotype was counted a few times. The chain employs TRBV20-1 and TRBJ1-3, with D unresolved. The CDR3 has 13 amino acids. V lost 5 bases, J lost 0 bases, and 8 bases lay in between. Germline V lookup: CDR1 DFQATT, CDR2 SNEGSKA (reference sequence). CDR3: CSAAPSSGNTIYF. The CDR3 DNA follows: TGCAGTGCTGCGCCTAGCTCTGGAAACACCATATATTTT.

This clonotype was seen a handful of times. V usage is TRBV29-1 and J usage is TRBJ2-7, with D possibly called TRBD1 or TRBD2 (5 bases each). Trimming took off 0 bases at V and 3 bases at J, with 18 bases between the two ends. The CDR3 is 16 amino acids. Germline V CDR1 and CDR2: SQVTM, ANQGSEA. Here the CDR3 DNA reads TGCAGCGTTGAAGATCTAGTCATTCGGGGCAACTACGAGCAGTACGTC. Amino acid sequence: CSVEDLVIRGNYEQYV.

At least ten counts were recorded for this clonotype. The chain is built from TRBV28 and TRBJ2-7; possibly TRBD2 for D (6 bases). Germline CDR1 reads MDHEN; CDR2 reads SYDVKM. V dropped 5 bases and J dropped 0 bases, with 11 bases sitting between them. The CDR3 spans 14 residues. CDR3 amino acids: CASSPGTSSYEQYV. Written as DNA, the CDR3 is TGTGCCAGCAGTCCGGGGACTTCCTCCTACGAGCAGTACGTC.

This clonotype appeared a few times. This chain links TRBV20-1 with TRBJ1-1; 7 bases map to TRBD1. Germline V gene lookup returns CDR1 DFQATT and CDR2 SNEGSKA (reference sequence). Unmatched junction bases numbered 4, after V lost 0 bases and J lost 0 bases. The CDR3 spans 15 residues. The CDR3 DNA is TGCAGTGCTAGAGACGGGACAGTCATGAACACTGAAGCTTTCTTT. This codes for CSARDGTVMNTEAFF.

This clonotype showed up just a few times. CDR3 residues: CASSLEWREAFF. The CDR3 DNA is TGTGCCAGCAGCTTGGAATGGCGGGAGGCTTTCTTT. This chain connects TRBV5-5 to TRBJ1-1; D uncertain. This CDR3 contains 12 residues. Trimming took 0 bases from V and 11 from J, leaving 11 bases between them. Germline V gene data show CDR1 as SGHKS and CDR2 as YYEKEE (reference sequence).

Ten or more counts support this clonotype. The chain has TRBV27 and TRBJ2-3; D is undetermined. Germline-derived CDR1 and CDR2 are MNHEY and SMNVEV (reference sequence). V was trimmed by 6 bases and J by 0 bases, leaving 16 bases between them. There are 16 residues in the CDR3. CDR3 sequence (DNA): TGTGCCAGCAGCTGGCGGTTAACGGCGAGCACAGATACGCAGTATTTT. It specifies CASSWRLTASTDTQYF.

Turning to this clonotype: This sequence may be a read error, since a much larger clone differs from it by one base. V gene TRBV20-1 combines with J gene TRBJ2-4, with a weak D call TRBD1 (5 bases). The CDR3 consists of 11 residues. Germline lookup yields CDR1 DFQATT and CDR2 SNEGSKA (reference sequence). V lost 0 bases and J lost 11, with 8 bases in between. The CDR3 sequence: CSAREGVVQYF. The CDR3, as DNA: TGCAGTGCTAGAGAAGGGGTTGTTCAGTACTTC.

V and J are TRBV2 and TRBJ2-3; tentative D call: TRBD1 (6 bases). From germline, CDR1 is SNHLY and CDR2 FYNNEI. V was shortened by 2 bases and J by 2 bases, with 8 bases between the two germline ends. The CDR3 runs 14 residues. CDR3 amino acids: CASSEQGITDTQYF. CDR3 nucleotide sequence: TGTGCCAGCAGTGAACAGGGGATCACAGATACGCAGTATTTT.

This rearrangement joins TRBV28 to TRBJ1-6; 7 nucleotides align to TRBD1. The CDR3 has 15 residues. Germline V gene data show CDR1 as MDHEN and CDR2 as SYDVKM. The J segment lost 10 bases and the V segment lost 4 bases, leaving 10 bases of the junction unmatched. CDR3 sequence: CASSSASTGVSPLHF. The DNA for the CDR3 is TGTGCCAGCAGTTCCGCCTCAACAGGGGTCTCACCCCTCCACTTT.

The table lists this clonotype with many counts. The V and J genes are TRBV7-3 and TRBJ2-2; 7 bases agree with TRBD1. V lost 6 bases and J lost 2; bases outside the gene matches: 6. The CDR3 is made up of 15 amino acids. The germline V gene has CDR1 SGHTA and CDR2 FQGTGA. The CDR3 DNA is TGTGCCAGCAGACGACAGGGCGTTAACACCGGGGAGCTGTTTTTT. Protein sequence: CASRRQGVNTGELFF.

The sample holds many counts of this clonotype. J is TRBJ2-1 and V is TRBV6-1, with D perhaps matching TRBD2 (6 bases). Between the trimmed V and J ends, which lost 5 bases and 4 bases, there was a span of 12 bases. CDR1 and CDR2 from the germline V gene are MNHNS and SASEGT. The CDR3 runs 14 residues. This chain's CDR3 is CASSPRDSYNEQFF. The CDR3 DNA follows: TGTGCCAGCAGTCCAAGGGACTCATACAATGAGCAGTTCTTC.

The table lists this clonotype with a few counts. The J gene is TRBJ2-5, the V gene TRBV20-1; possible D gene TRBD2, 5 bases. V lost 4 bases and J lost 2, with 8 bases in between. Germline V gives CDR1 DFQATT, CDR2 SNEGSKA (reference sequence). The CDR3 totals 12 residues. In nucleotides, the CDR3 is TGCAGTGCTACCCGGGGACAAGAGACCCAGTACTTC. Encoded protein: CSATRGQETQYF.

This clonotype showed up many times. This chain links TRBV6-2 or TRBV6-3 with TRBJ2-7; 11 bases are a match to TRBD1. Germline CDR1 MNHEY, CDR2 SVGEGT. The CDR3 has 14 residues. With 6 bases clipped from V and 3 bases from J, the junction kept 4 bases outside the gene matches. The CDR3 sequence: CASRTGTGGYEQYV. CDR3 sequence (DNA): TGTGCCAGCAGAACCGGGACAGGGGGCTACGAGCAGTACGTC.

This clonotype came up many times. V is TRBV20-1 and J is TRBJ2-1; the match to TRBD1 covers 9 bases. The CDR3 consists of 15 residues. Germline V CDR1 and CDR2: DFQATT, SNEGSKA (reference sequence). Trimming cost V 0 bases and J 7 bases; bases outside gene matches: 7. CDR3 bases: TGCAGTGCTAGAGACCCACAGGGGGCCAGGAATGAGCAGTTCTTC. Translation gives CSARDPQGARNEQFF.

This clonotype was observed at least ten times. V and J are TRBV6-1 and TRBJ2-7; TRBD2 might be the D (5 bases). Trimming shortened V by 5 bases and J by 3 bases, and 11 bases separated the two germline ends. This CDR3 has 13 amino acids. Germline V gene sequence: CDR1 MNHNS, CDR2 SASEGT. The CDR3 nucleotides read TGTGCCAGCAGTAACCCCCGGGACTACGAGCAGTACGTC. The encoded protein is CASSNPRDYEQYV.

This clonotype was seen repeatedly, ten times or more. The genes are TRBV6-5 and TRBJ1-1; weak D call: TRBD1 (5 bases). The CDR3 is 16 residues long. V was clipped by 6 bases and J by 0 bases, with 17 bases between them. Germline V gives CDR1 MNHEY, CDR2 SVGAGI. The CDR3 loop is CASRSNGAGVNTEAFF. CDR3 DNA sequence: TGTGCCAGCAGATCCAACGGGGCGGGGGTGAACACTGAAGCTTTCTTT.

This clonotype was counted a few times. The chain employs TRBV29-1 and TRBJ1-1; TRBD1 agrees at 7 bases. V shed 6 bases and J 4 bases; nucleotides not matched to a gene: 5. Germline V CDR1 and CDR2: SQVTM, ANQGSEA. The CDR3 consists of 12 residues. The CDR3 DNA follows: TGCAGCGTGGTACAGGGGCGCACTGAAGCTTTCTTT. Protein product: CSVVQGRTEAFF.